The sequence of this T cell receptor beta chain was determined in a study of identical twins. V was pared by 5 bases and J by 2 bases, with 14 bases between. Germline V gene sequence: CDR1 GTSNPN, CDR2 SVGIG (reference sequence). The CDR3 loop spans 14 amino acids. General observations from the study: Possibly, invariant MAIT and iNKT cells partly confounded zero-insertion analyses. Out-of-frame alpha sequences that twins shared showed excess low generation probability. Beta out-of-frame twin sharing showed a weaker excess.

cDNA carried unique molecular identifiers, and a universal primer site was added by template switching. TCRdb analysed the 5' RACE reads with MiXCR anew, one entry per CDR3 protein. The data contain some 710,000 distinct CDR3 sequences, around 6% of them singletons. This clonotype showed up just a few times. Its antigen is still unknown. The receptor was derived from a man between 18 and 35 years old in good health. The chain recombines TRBV30 with TRBJ2-3; D could derive from TRBD1 or TRBD2 (5 bases each). The sequencing sample was made of naive T cells sorted from blood. CDR3 DNA sequence: TGTGCCTGGGAACGGGGCCTGGACACAGATACGCAGTATTTT. It encodes CAWERGLDTDTQYF. Drawing the rest from reference TRBV30 and TRBJ2-3, the complete variable domain is SQTIHQWPATLVQPVGSPLSLECTVEGTSNPNLYWYRQAAGRGLQLLFYSVGIGQISSEVPQNLSASRPQDRQFILSSKKLLLSDSGFYLCAWERGLDTDTQYFGPGTRLTVL.